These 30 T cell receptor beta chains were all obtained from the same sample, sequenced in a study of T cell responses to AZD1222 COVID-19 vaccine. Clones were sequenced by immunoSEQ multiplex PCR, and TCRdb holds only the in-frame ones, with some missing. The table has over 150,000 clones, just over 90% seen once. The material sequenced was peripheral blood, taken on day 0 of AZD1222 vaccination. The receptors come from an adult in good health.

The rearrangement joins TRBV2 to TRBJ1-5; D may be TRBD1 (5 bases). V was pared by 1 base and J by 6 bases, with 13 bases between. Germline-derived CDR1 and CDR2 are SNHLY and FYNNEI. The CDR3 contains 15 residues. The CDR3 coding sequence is TGTGCCAGCAGTGAAGTTAGGGGAACGGGTCAGCCCCAGCATTTT. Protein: CASSEVRGTGQPQHF. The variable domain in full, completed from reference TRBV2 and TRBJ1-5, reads EPEVTQTPSHQVTQMGQEVILRCVPISNHLYFYWYRQILGQKVEFLVSFYNNEISEKSEIFDDQFSVERPDGSNFTLKIRSTKLEDSAMYFCASSEVRGTGQPQHFGDGTRLSIL.

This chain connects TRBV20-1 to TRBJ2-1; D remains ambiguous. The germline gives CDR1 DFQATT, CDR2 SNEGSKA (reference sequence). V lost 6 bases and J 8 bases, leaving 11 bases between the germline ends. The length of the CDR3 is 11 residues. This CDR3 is CSAPTTHEQFF. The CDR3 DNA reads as TGCAGTGCCCCCACAACTCATGAGCAGTTCTTC.

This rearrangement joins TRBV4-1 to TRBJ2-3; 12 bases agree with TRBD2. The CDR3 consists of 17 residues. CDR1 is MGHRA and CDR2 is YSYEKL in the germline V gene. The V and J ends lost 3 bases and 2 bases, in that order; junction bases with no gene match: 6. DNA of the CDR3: TGCGCCAGCAGCCAGGAAACTAGCGGGGGGTTCACAGATACGCAGTATTTT. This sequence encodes CASSQETSGGFTDTQYF.

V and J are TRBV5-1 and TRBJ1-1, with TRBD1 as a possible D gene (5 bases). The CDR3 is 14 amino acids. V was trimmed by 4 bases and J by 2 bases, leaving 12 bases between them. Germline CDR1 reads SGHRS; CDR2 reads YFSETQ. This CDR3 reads CASSGGTPNTEAFF. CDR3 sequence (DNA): TGCGCCAGCAGCGGAGGGACGCCTAACACTGAAGCTTTCTTT.

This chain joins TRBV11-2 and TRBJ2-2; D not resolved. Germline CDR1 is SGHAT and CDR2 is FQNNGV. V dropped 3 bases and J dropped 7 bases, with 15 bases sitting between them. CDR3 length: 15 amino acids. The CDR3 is CASSFMTDLGGELFF. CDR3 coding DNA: TGTGCCAGCAGCTTTATGACGGACCTAGGCGGGGAGCTGTTTTTT.

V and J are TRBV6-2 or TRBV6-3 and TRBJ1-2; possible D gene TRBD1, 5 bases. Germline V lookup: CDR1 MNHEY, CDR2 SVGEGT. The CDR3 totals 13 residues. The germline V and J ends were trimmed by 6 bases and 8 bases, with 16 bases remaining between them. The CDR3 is CASSQTVERGYTF. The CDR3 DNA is TGTGCCAGCAGCCAGACAGTTGAGCGGGGCTACACCTTC.

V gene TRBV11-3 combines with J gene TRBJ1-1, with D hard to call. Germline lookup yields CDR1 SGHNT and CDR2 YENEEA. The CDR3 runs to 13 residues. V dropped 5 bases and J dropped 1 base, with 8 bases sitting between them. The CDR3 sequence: CASSTFANTEAFF. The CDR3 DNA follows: TGTGCCAGCAGCACATTCGCGAACACTGAAGCTTTCTTT. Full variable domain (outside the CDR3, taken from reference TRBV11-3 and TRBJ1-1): EAGVVQSPRYKIIEKKQPVAFWCNPISGHNTLYWYLQNLGQGPELLIRYENEEAVDDSQLPKDRFSAERLKGVDSTLKIQPAELGDSAVYLCASSTFANTEAFFGQGTRLTVV.

CDR3 nucleotides: TGTGCCAGCAGCTTAGCGCCAGAACTTTATTCACCCCTCCACTTT. It translates to CASSLAPELYSPLHF. The V call is TRBV7-9, the J call TRBJ1-6; no reliable D call. Germline values: CDR1 SEHNR, CDR2 FQNEAQ (reference sequence). V gave up 0 bases and J gave up 8 bases, with 11 bases separating them. This CDR3 contains 15 residues.

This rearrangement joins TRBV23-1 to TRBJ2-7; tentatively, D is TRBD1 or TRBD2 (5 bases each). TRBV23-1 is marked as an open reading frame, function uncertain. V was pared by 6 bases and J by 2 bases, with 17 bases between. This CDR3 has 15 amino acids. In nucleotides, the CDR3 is TGCGCCAGCAGACTCCAGGGTTGGGGACCCTACGAGCAGTACTTC. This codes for CASRLQGWGPYEQYF.

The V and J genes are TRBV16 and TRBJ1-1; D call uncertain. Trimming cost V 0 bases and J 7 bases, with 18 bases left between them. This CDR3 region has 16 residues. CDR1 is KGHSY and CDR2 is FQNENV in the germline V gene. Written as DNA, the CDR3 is TGTGCCAGCAGCCAATCTCGAGCCGGTGGGGTGAGTGAAGCTTTCTTT. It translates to CASSQSRAGGVSEAFF.

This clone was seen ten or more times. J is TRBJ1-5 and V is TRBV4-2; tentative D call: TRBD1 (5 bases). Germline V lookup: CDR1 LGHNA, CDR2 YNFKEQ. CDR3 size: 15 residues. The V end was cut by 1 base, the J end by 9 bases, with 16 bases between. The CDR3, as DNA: TGTGCCAGCAGCCAAGTTATTGGGGAGGGGTCGCCCCAGCATTTT. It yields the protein CASSQVIGEGSPQHF.

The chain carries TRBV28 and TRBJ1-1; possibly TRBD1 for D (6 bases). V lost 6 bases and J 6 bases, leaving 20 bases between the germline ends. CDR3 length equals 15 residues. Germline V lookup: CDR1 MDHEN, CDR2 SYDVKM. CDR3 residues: CASRLPQGVGSEAFF. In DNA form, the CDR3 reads TGTGCCAGCAGACTACCACAGGGAGTAGGGTCTGAAGCTTTCTTT.

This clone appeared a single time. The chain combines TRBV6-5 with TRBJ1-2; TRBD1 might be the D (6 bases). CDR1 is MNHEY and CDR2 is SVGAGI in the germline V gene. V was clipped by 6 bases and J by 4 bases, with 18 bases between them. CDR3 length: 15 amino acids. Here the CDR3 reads CASSNPWGQLYGYTF. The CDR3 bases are TGTGCCAGCAGCAATCCTTGGGGGCAGCTCTATGGCTACACCTTC.

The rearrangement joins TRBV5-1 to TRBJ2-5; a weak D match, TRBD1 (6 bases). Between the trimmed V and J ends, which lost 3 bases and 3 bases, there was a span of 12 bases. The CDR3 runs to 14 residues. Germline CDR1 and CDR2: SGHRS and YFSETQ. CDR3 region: CASSYGRGEETQYF. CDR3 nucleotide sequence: TGCGCCAGCAGCTATGGCAGGGGCGAAGAGACCCAGTACTTC.

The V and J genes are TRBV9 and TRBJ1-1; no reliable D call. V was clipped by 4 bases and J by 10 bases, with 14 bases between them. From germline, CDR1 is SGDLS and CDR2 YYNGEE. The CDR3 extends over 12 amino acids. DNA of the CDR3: TGTGCCAGCAGCCTCCCGCGCGCGGGAGCTTTCTTT. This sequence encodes CASSLPRAGAFF.

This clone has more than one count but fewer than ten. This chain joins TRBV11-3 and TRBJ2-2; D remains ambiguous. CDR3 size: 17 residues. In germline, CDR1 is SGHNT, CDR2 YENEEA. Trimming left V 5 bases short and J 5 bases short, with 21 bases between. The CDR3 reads CASSQRGRFEPTGELFF. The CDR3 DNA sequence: TGTGCCAGCAGCCAGCGAGGCCGATTTGAACCTACCGGGGAGCTGTTTTTT.

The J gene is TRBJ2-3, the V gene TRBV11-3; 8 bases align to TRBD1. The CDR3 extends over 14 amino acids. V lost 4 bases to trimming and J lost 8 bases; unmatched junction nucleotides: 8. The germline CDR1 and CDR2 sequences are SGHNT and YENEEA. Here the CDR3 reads CASSWETGEVTQYF. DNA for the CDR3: TGTGCCAGCAGCTGGGAGACAGGGGAGGTTACGCAGTATTTT.

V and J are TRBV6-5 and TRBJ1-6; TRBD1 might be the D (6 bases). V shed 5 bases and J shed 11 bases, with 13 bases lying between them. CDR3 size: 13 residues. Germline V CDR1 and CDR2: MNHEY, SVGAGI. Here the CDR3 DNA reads TGTGCCAGCAGTCCGCCGGAGGGGGCACCCCTCCACTTT. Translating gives CASSPPEGAPLHF.

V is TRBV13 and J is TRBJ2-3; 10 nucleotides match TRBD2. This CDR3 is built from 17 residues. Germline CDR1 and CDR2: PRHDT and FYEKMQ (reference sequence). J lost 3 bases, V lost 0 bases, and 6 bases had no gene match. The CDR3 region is CASSLGWTSGVTDTQYF. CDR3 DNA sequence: TGTGCCAGCAGCTTAGGTTGGACTAGCGGCGTTACAGATACGCAGTATTTT.

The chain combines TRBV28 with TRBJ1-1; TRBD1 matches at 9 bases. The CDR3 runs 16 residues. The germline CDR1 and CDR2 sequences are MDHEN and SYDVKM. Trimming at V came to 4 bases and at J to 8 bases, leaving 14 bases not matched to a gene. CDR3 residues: CASSSTHRGRGEEAFF. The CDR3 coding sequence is TGTGCCAGCAGTTCAACCCACAGGGGGCGCGGGGAAGAAGCTTTCTTT.

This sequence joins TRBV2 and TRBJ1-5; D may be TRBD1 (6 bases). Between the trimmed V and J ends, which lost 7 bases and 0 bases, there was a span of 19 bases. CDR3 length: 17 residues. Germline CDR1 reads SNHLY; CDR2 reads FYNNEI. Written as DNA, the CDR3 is TGTGCCAGCACCTCGGGGGGGGGCTGGTATAGCAATCAGCCCCAGCATTTT. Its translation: CASTSGGGWYSNQPQHF.

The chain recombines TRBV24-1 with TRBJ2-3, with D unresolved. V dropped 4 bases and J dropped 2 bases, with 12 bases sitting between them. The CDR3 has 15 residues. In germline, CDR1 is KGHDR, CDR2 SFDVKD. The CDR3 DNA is TGTGCCACCAGTGACGCCTTTTCCCCCACAGATACGCAGTATTTT. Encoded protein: CATSDAFSPTDTQYF.

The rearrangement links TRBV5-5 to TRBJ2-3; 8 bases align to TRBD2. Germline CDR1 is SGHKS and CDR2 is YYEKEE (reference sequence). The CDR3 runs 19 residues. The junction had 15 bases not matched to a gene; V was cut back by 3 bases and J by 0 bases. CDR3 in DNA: TGTGCCAGCAGCTCTACTGCGGTCACTAGCGGCGCTAGCACAGATACGCAGTATTTT. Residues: CASSSTAVTSGASTDTQYF.

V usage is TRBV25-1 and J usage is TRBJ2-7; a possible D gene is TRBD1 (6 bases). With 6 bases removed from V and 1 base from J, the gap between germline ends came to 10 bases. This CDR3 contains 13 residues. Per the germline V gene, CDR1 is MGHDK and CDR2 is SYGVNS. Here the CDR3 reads CASSHRESYEQYF. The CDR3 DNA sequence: TGTGCCAGCAGCCACAGGGAATCCTACGAGCAGTACTTC.

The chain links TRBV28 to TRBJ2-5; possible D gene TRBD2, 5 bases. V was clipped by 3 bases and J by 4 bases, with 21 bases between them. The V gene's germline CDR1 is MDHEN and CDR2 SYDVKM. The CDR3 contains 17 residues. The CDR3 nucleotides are TGTGCCAGCAGTTTCTCCGAATCTACTAGATTTCTAGAGACCCAGTACTTC. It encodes CASSFSESTRFLETQYF.

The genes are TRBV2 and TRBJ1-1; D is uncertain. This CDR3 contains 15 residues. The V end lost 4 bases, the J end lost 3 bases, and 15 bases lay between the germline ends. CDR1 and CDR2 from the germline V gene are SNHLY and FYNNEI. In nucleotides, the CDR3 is TGTGCCAGCAGTGTTTTTAGGTCCCAGGACACTGAAGCTTTCTTT. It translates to CASSVFRSQDTEAFF.

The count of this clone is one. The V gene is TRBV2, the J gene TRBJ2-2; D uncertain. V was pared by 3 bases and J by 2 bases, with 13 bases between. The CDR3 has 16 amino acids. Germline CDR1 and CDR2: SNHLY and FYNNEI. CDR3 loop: CASSDPRRSNTGELFF. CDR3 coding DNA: TGTGCCAGCAGTGACCCCAGGCGCAGCAACACCGGGGAGCTGTTTTTT.

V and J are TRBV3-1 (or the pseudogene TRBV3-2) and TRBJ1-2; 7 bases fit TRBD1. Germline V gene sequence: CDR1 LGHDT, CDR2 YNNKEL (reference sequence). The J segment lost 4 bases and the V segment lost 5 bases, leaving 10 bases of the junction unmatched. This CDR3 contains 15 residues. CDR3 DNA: TGTGCCAGCAGCTTACCGGGACAGCCCTTCTATGGCTACACCTTC. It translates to CASSLPGQPFYGYTF.

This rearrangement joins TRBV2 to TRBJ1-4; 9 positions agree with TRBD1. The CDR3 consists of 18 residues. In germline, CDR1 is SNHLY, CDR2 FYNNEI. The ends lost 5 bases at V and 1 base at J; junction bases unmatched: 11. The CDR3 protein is CASSYPPGQGQTNEKLFF. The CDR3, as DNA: TGTGCCAGCAGTTACCCTCCGGGACAGGGACAAACTAATGAAAAACTGTTTTTT.

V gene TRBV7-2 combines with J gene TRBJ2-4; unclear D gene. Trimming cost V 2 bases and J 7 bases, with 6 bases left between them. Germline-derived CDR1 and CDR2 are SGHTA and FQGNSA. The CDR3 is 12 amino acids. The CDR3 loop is CASSLLGNIQYF. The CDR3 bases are TGTGCCAGCAGCTTACTAGGGAACATTCAGTACTTC.